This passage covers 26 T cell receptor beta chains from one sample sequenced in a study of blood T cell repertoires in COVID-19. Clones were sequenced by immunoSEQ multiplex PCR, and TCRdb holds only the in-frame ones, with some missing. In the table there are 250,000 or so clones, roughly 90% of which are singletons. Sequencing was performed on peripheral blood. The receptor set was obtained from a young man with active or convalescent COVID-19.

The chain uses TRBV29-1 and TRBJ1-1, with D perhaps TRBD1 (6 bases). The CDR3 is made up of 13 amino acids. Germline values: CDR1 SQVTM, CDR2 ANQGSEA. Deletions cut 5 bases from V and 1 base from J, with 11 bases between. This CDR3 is CSVQAQGNTEAFF. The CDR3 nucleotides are TGCAGCGTTCAGGCACAGGGGAACACTGAAGCTTTCTTT.

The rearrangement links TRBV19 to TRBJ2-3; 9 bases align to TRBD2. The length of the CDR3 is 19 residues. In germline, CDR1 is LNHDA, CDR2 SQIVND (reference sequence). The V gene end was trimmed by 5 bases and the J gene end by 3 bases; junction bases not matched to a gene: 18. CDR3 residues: CASSGGSVAGAEGTDTQYF. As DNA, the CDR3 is TGTGCCAGTAGTGGGGGTTCGGTAGCGGGGGCGGAGGGAACAGATACGCAGTATTTT.

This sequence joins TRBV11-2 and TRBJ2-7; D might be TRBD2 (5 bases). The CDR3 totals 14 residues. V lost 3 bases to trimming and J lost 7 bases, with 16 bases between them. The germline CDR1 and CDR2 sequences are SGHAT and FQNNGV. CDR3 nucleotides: TGTGCCAGCAGCTTCAATCGGGGTCCGGAAGAGCAGTACTTC. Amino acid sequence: CASSFNRGPEEQYF. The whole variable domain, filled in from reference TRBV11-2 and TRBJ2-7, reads EAGVAQSPRYKIIEKRQSVAFWCNPISGHATLYWYQQILGQGPKLLIQFQNNGVVDDSQLPKDRFSAERLKGVDSTLKIQPAKLEDSAVYLCASSFNRGPEEQYFGPGTRLTVT.

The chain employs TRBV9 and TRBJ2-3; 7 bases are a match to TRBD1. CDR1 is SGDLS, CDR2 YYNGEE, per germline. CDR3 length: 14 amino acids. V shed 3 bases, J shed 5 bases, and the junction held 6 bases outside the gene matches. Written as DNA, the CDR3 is TGTGCCAGCAGCGCCCGACAGGGCGGAGATACGCAGTATTTT. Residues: CASSARQGGDTQYF.

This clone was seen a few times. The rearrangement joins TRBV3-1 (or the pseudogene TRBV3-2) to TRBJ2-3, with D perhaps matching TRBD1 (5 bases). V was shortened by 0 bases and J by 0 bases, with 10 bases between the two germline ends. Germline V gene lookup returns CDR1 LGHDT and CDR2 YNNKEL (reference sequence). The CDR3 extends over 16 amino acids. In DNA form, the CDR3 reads TGTGCCAGCAGCCAAGACCGACAGTCTAGCACAGATACGCAGTATTTT. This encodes CASSQDRQSSTDTQYF.

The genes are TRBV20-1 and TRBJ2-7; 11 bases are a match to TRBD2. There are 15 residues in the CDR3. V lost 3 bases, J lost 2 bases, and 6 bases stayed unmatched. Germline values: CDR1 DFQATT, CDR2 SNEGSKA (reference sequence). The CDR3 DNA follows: TGCAGTGCTAGTTTCCTAGCGGGGGGCCCCTACGAGCAGTACTTC. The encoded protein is CSASFLAGGPYEQYF.

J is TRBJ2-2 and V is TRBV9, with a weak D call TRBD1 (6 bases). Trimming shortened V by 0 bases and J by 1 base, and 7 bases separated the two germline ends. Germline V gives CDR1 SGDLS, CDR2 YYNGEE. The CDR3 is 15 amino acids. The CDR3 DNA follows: TGTGCCAGCAGCGTAGTCAGGGGGAACACCGGGGAGCTGTTTTTT. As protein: CASSVVRGNTGELFF.

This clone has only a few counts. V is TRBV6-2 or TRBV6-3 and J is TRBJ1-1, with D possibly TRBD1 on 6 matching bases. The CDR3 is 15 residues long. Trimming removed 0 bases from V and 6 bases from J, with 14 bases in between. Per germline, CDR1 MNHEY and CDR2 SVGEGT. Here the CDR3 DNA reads TGTGCCAGCAGTTACTCGAGTACGGGGGGCCCTGAAGCTTTCTTT. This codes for CASSYSSTGGPEAFF.

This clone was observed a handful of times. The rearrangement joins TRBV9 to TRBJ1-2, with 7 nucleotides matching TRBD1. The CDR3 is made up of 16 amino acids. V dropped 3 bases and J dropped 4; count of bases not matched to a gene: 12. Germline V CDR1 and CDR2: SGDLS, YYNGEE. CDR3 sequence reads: CASSAVTVGQSYGYTF. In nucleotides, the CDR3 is TGTGCCAGCAGCGCGGTCACTGTGGGACAGAGCTATGGCTACACCTTC.

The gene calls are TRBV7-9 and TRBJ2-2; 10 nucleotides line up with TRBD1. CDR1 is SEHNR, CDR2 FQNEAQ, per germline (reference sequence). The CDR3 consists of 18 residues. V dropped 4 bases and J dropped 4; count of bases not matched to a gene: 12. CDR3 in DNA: TGTGCCAGCAGCTCGCTCACCGGGACAGGGGCTATCACCGGGGAGCTGTTTTTT. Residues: CASSSLTGTGAITGELFF.

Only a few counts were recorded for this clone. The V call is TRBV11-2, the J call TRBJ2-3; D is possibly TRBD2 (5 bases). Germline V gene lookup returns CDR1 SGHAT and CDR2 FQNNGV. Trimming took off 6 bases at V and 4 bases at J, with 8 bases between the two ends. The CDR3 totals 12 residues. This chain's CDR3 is CASRLEADTQYF. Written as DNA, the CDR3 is TGTGCCAGCAGACTAGAGGCAGATACGCAGTATTTT.

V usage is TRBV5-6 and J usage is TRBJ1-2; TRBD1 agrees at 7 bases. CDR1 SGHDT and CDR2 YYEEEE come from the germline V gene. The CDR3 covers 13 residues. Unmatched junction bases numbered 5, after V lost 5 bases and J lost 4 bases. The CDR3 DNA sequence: TGTGCCAGCAGGCGGGACAGCACCTATGGCTACACCTTC. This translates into CASRRDSTYGYTF. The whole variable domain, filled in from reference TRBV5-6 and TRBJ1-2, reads DAGVTQSPTHLIKTRGQQVTLRCSPKSGHDTVSWYQQALGQGPQFIFQYYEEEERQRGNFPDRFSGHQFPNYSSELNVNALLLGDSALYLCASRRDSTYGYTFGSGTRLTVV.

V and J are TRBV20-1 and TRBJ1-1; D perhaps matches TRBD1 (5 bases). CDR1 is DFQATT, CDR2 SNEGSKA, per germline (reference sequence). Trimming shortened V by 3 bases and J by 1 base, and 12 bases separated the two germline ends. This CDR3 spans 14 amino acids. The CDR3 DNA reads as TGCAGTGCTAGTGGGGCGGAGGGGAACACTGAAGCTTTCTTT. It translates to CSASGAEGNTEAFF.

The CDR3 loop is CASSLDANQPQHF. The DNA for the CDR3 is TGTGCCAGCAGCTTGGATGCGAATCAGCCCCAGCATTTT. The rearrangement uses TRBV5-8 and TRBJ1-5; D unresolved. Germline V gene data show CDR1 as SGHTS and CDR2 as YDEGEE. V was shortened by 0 bases and J by 4 bases, with 5 bases between the two germline ends. The CDR3 totals 13 residues.

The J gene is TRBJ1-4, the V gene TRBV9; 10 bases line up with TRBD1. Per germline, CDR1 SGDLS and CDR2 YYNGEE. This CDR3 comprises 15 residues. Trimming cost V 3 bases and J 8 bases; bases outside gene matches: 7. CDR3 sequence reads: CASSARDRGVEKLFF. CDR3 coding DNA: TGTGCCAGCAGCGCCCGGGACAGGGGAGTCGAAAAACTGTTTTTT.

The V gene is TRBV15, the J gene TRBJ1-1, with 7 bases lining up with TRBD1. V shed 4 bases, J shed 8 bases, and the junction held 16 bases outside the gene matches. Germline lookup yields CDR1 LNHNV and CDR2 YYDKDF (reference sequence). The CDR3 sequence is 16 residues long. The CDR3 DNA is TGTGCCACCAGCACCAATATTGTGACAGGGAGTGTCGAAGCTTTCTTT. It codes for CATSTNIVTGSVEAFF.

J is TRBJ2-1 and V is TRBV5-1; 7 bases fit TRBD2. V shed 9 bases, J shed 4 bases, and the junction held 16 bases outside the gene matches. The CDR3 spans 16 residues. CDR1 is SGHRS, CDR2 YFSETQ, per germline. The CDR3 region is CATKSNAGDQYNEQFF. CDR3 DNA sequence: TGCGCCACCAAATCTAACGCGGGGGACCAATACAATGAGCAGTTCTTC. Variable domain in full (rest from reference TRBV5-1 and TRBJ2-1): KAGVTQTPRYLIKTRGQQVTLSCSPISGHRSVSWYQQTPGQGLQFLFEYFSETQRNKGNFPGRFSGRQFSNSRSEMNVSTLELGDSALYLCATKSNAGDQYNEQFFGPGTRLTVL.

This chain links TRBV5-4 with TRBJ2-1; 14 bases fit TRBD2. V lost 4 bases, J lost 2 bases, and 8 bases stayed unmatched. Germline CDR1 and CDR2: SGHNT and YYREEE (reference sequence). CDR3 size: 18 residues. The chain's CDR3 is CASSRGLAGGGTYNEQFF. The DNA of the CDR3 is TGTGCCAGCAGCCGAGGACTAGCGGGGGGCGGCACCTACAATGAGCAGTTCTTC.

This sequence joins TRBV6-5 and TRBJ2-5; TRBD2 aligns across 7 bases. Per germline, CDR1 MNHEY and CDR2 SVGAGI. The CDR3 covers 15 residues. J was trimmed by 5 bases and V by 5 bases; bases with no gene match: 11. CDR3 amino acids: CASSTGLGDPETQYF. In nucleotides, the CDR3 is TGTGCCAGCAGTACAGGACTAGGGGACCCGGAGACCCAGTACTTC.

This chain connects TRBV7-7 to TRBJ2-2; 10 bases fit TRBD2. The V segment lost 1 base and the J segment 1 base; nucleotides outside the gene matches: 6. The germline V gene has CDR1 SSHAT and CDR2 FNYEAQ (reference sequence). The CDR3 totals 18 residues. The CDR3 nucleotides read TGTGCCAGCAGCTTAGGGCTAGCGGGGGTCATGAACACCGGGGAGCTGTTTTTT. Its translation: CASSLGLAGVMNTGELFF.

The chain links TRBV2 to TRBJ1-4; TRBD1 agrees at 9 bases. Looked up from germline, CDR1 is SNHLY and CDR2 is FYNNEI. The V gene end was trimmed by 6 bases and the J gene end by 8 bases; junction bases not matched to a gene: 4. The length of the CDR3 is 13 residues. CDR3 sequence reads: CASRAGTGEKLFF. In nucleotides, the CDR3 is TGTGCCAGCAGGGCCGGGACAGGGGAAAAACTGTTTTTT.

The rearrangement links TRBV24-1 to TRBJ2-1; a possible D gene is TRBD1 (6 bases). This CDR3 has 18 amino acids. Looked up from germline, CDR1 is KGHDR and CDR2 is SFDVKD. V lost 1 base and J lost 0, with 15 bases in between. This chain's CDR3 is CATSDFHRSTGSYNEQFF. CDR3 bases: TGTGCCACCAGTGATTTCCACCGATCGACAGGCTCCTACAATGAGCAGTTCTTC.

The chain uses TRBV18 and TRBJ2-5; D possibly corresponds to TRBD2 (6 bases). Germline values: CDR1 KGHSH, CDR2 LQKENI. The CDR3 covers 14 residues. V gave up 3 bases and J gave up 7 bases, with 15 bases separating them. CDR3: CASSPAGRGVTQYF. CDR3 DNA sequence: TGTGCCAGCTCACCTGCAGGGCGGGGTGTGACCCAGTACTTC.

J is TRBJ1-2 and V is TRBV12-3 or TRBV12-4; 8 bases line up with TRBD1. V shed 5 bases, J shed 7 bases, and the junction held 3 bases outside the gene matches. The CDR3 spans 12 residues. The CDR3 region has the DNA TGTGCCAGCAGTGGACAGGGCTTTGGCTACACCTTC. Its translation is CASSGQGFGYTF.

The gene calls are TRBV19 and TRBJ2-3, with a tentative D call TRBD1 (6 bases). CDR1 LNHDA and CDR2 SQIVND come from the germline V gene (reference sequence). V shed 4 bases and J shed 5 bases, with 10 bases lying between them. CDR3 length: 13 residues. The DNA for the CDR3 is TGTGCCAGTAGTACTTGGACAGAAGATACGCAGTATTTT. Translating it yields CASSTWTEDTQYF.

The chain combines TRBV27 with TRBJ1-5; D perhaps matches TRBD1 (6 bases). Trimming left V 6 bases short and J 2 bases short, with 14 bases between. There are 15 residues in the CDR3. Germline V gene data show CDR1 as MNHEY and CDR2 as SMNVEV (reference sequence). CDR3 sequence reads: CASSSTGTGNQPQHF. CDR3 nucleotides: TGTGCCAGCAGCTCAACAGGGACGGGCAATCAGCCCCAGCATTTT.